This is a list of T cell receptor beta chains from one sample in a study of control samples from healthy donors and cancer patients. Here immunoSEQ multiplex PCR was the method, and the copy in TCRdb shows in-frame clones only, minus some. The sample includes about 14,000 clones, 60% to 85% of them seen just once. The sequencing input was formalin-fixed, paraffin-embedded tissue. The receptors derive from a female donor with lung cancer. Each CDR3 is given with its conserved first and last residue. D genes are given only for firm matches. Size values are once, few and many counts, or a class for expanded clones, and some rows have none.

v_call	clone_size	j_call	d_call	cdr3_nt	cdr3_aa
TRBV5-5	NA	TRBJ1-2	NA	TGTGCCAGCAGCCAGGGGCAGGCTTACAACTATGGCTACACCTTC	CASSQGQAYNYGYTF
TRBV19	NA	TRBJ1-5	NA	TGTGCCAGTAGTACTGGGGCCTATAGCAATCAGCCCCAGCATTTT	CASSTGAYSNQPQHF
TRBV27	NA	TRBJ2-2	TRBD1	TGTGCCAGCACCCCAGAAGCGCGAGGACAGGGGATCACCGGGGAGCTGTTTTTT	CASTPEARGQGITGELFF
TRBV18	NA	TRBJ2-4	NA	TGTGCCAGCTCACCACAGGGGATTCAGGGAAACATTCAGTACTTC	CASSPQGIQGNIQYF
TRBV11-2	NA	TRBJ2-3	NA	TGTGCCAGCAGCCAAACTAGCAGGGGGGGGACGCAGTATTTT	CASSQTSRGGTQYF
TRBV19	NA	TRBJ2-7	TRBD1	TGTGCCACCAGGGACAGGGGAACCTACGAGCAGTACTTC	CATRDRGTYEQYF
TRBV6-5	NA	TRBJ2-1	TRBD1	TGTGCCAGCAGTTTAGGACAGGCTTACAATGAGCAGTTCTTC	CASSLGQAYNEQFF
TRBV18	few	TRBJ2-1	TRBD1	TGTGCCAGCTCACTGACAGGGGGCAATGAGCAGTTCTTC	CASSLTGGNEQFF
TRBV19	NA	TRBJ1-2	NA	TGTGCCAGTAGTATTGTAAAGGGCTATGGCTACACCTTC	CASSIVKGYGYTF
TRBV7-9	large	TRBJ1-3	NA	TGTGCCAGCAGCAAGAGTGGAAACACCATATATTTT	CASSKSGNTIYF
TRBV7-9	NA	TRBJ2-2	NA	TGTGCCAGCAGCAACCTGTCGGGCGGGGAGCTGTTTTTT	CASSNLSGGELFF
TRBV19	few	TRBJ2-1	NA	TGTGCCAGTAGTCATCAACTGGGTGAGCAGTTCTTC	CASSHQLGEQFF
TRBV5-4	NA	TRBJ2-3	NA	TGTGCCAGCAGCTTGGATTCCAGGGGAACAGATACGCAGTATTTT	CASSLDSRGTDTQYF
TRBV7-2	once	TRBJ2-3	NA	TGTGCCAGCAGCTTAGACTCCCTCACAGATACGCAGTATTTT	CASSLDSLTDTQYF
TRBV11-2	NA	TRBJ2-7	TRBD2	TGTGCCAGCAGCTTGGGGGGGACTATCTACGAGCAGTACTTC	CASSLGGTIYEQYF
TRBV27	NA	TRBJ1-1	NA	TGTGCCAGCAGTTTCGGCAGTTTGAACACTGAAGCTTTCTTT	CASSFGSLNTEAFF
TRBV27	NA	TRBJ1-5	NA	TGTGCCAGCAGTTTTGGGGCGAGTCAGCCCCAGCATTTT	CASSFGASQPQHF
TRBV5-6	NA	TRBJ1-2	TRBD1	TGTGCCAGCAGCTGGGGACAGGGGGACCGCTATGGCTACACCTTC	CASSWGQGDRYGYTF
TRBV28	NA	TRBJ1-2	TRBD1	TGTGCCAGCAGGTGGACAGGGGACCAAGATGGCTACACCTTC	CASRWTGDQDGYTF
TRBV3-1/TRBV3-2	NA	TRBJ1-2	TRBD1	TGTGCCAGCAGCCAAGATTCGGGACAGGGGGCCTATGGCTACACCTTC	CASSQDSGQGAYGYTF
TRBV3-1/TRBV3-2	once	TRBJ2-5	NA	TGTGCCAGCAGCCAAGTTCCCTTAGGGGGTGGACAAGAGACCCAGTACTTC	CASSQVPLGGGQETQYF
TRBV6-2/TRBV6-3	NA	TRBJ2-4	NA	TGTGCCAGCAGTCGCATCGAGGGCCGATTGGGCATTCAGTACTTC	CASSRIEGRLGIQYF
TRBV24-1	once	TRBJ2-5	NA	TGTGCCACCAGTGATTCAGGGGGGGGCGGGGAGACCCAGTACTTC	CATSDSGGGGETQYF
TRBV19	NA	TRBJ1-1	NA	TGTGCCAGTAGATTCTTGGAGCGTGAAGCTTTCTTT	CASRFLEREAFF
TRBV4-3	NA	TRBJ1-1	TRBD1	TGCGCCAGCAGCCAAGGAGGGGACAGGGTTGGAACTGAAGCTTTCTTT	CASSQGGDRVGTEAFF